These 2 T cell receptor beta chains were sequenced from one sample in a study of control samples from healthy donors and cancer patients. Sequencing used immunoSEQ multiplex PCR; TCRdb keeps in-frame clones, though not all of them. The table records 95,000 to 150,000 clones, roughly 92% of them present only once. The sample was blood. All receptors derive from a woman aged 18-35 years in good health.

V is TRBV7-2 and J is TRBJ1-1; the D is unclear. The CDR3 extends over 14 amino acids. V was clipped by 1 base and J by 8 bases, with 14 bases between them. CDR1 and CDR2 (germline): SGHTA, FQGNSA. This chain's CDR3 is CASSLGLGQQEAFF. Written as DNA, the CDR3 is TGTGCCAGCAGCTTAGGACTCGGGCAGCAAGAAGCTTTCTTT.

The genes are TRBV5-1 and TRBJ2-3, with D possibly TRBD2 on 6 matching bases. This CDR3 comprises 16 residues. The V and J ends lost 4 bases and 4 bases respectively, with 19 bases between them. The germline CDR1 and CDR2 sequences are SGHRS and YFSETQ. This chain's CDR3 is CASSPLARGPSDTQYF. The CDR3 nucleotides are TGCGCCAGCAGCCCGCTTGCGCGGGGCCCGTCAGATACGCAGTATTTT.